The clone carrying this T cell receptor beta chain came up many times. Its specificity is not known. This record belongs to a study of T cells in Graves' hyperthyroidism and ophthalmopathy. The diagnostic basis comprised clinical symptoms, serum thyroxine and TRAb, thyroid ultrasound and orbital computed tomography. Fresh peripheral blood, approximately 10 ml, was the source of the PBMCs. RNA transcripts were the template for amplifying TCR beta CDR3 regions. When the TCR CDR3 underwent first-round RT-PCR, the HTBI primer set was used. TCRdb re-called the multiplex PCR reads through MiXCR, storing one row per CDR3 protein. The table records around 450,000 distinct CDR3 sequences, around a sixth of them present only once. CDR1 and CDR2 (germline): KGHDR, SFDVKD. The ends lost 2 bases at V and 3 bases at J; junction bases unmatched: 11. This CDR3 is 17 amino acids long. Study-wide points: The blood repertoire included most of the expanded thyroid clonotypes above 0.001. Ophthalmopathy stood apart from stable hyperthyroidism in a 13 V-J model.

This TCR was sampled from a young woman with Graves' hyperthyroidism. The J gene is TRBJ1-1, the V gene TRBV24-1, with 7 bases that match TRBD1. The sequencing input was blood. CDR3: CATSDWVSRGKDTEAFF. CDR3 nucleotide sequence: TGTGCCACCAGTGATTGGGTCTCCAGGGGGAAGGACACTGAAGCTTTCTTT.